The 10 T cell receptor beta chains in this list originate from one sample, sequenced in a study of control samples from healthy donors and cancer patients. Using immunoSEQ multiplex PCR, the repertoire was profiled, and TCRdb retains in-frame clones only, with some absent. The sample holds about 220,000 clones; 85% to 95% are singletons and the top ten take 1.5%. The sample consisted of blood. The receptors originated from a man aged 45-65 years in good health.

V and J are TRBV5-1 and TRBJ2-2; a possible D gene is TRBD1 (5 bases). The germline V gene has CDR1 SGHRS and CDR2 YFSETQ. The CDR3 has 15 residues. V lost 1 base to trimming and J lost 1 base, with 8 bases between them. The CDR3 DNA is TGCGCCAGCAGCTTGTCCAGGGTGAACACCGGGGAGCTGTTTTTT. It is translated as CASSLSRVNTGELFF.

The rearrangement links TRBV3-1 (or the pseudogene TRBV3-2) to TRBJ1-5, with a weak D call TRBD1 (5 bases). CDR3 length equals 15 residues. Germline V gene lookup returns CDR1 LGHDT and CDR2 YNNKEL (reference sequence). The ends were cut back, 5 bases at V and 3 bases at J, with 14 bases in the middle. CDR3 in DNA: TGTGCCAGCAGCGCTTTTACGGGGCTCAATCAGCCCCAGCATTTT. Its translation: CASSAFTGLNQPQHF.

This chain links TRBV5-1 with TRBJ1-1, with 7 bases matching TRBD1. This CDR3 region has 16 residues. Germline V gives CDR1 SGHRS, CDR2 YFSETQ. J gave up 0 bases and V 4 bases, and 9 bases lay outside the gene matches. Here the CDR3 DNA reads TGCGCCAGCAGCCAGGGACAGAGTAACATGAACACTGAAGCTTTCTTT. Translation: CASSQGQSNMNTEAFF.

The CDR3 DNA reads TGCGCCAGCAGCTTATCCCGTGGGGCCAACGTCCTGACTTTC. Residues: CASSLSRGANVLTF. The genes are TRBV5-1 and TRBJ2-6; no definite D call. V gave up 2 bases and J gave up 3 bases, with 6 bases separating them. The V gene's germline CDR1 is SGHRS and CDR2 YFSETQ. There are 14 residues in the CDR3.

The CDR3 DNA follows: TGTGCCAGCAGACTAGCGGCTAGCTCCTACGAGCAGTACGTC. As protein: CASRLAASSYEQYV. The V gene is TRBV6-5, the J gene TRBJ2-7, with TRBD2 identical over 8 bases. The junction had 4 bases not matched to a gene; V was cut back by 6 bases and J by 0 bases. Germline assignment: CDR1 MNHEY and CDR2 SVGAGI. This CDR3 is 14 amino acids long.

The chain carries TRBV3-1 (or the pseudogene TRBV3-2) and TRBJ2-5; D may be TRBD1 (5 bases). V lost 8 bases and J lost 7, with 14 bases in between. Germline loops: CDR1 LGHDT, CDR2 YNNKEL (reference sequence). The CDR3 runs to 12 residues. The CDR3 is CASDGQGWTQYF. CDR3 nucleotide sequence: TGTGCCAGCGATGGGCAGGGATGGACCCAGTACTTC.

CDR3 DNA: TGTGCCAGCAGCAAAAAGGGACAGGTGTTTCCATTGTGCGGCTACACCTTC. Encoded protein: CASSKKGQVFPLCGYTF. This chain joins TRBV21-1 and TRBJ1-2; the D call in the table, TRBD1, was not verified against the DNA. TRBV21-1 is termed a pseudogene. This CDR3 is built from 17 residues.

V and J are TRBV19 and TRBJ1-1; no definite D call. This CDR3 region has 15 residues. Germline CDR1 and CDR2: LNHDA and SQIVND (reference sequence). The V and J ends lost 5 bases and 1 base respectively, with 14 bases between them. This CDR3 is CASSPGRLPNTEAFF. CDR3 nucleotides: TGTGCCAGTAGTCCCGGCAGGTTGCCGAACACTGAAGCTTTCTTT.

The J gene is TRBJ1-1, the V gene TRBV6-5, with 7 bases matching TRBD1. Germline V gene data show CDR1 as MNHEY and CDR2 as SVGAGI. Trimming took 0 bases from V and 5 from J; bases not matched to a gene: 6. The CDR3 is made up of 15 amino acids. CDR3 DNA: TGTGCCAGCAGTTACTCGACAGGGTCGCGTACTGAAGCTTTCTTT. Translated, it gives CASSYSTGSRTEAFF.

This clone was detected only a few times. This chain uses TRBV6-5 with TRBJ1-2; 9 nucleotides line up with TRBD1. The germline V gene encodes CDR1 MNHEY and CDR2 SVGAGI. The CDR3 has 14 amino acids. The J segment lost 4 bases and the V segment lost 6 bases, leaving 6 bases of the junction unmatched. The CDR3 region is CASRPDRGGYGYTF. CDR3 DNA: TGTGCCAGCAGACCCGACAGGGGGGGCTATGGCTACACCTTC.